One and the same sample provided the 26 T cell receptor beta chains below, sequenced in a study of T-cell reconstitution after alpha-beta-depleted transplantation in children. Library preparation (for TCRbeta) was performed with unique molecular identifiers. TCRdb reprocessed the PCR reads with MiXCR, giving one entry per CDR3 protein. The sample lists about 690,000 distinct CDR3 sequences; 16% were seen once. The sample was PBMCs from the stem cell graft donor, taken from the stem cell graft. Receptor source: a human donor who donated a stem cell graft to a child with acute myeloid leukemia.

This clonotype came up many times. The V call is TRBV29-1, the J call TRBJ2-1, with 11 positions matching TRBD2. Per germline, CDR1 SQVTM and CDR2 ANQGSEA. With 7 bases clipped from V and 8 bases from J, the junction kept 7 bases outside the gene matches. The CDR3 spans 13 residues. This chain's CDR3 is CSGRLAGFDEQFF. CDR3 sequence (DNA): TGCAGCGGGAGACTAGCGGGGTTTGATGAGCAGTTCTTC.

This clonotype has ten or more counts. CDR3 protein: CSALTLAGAYNEQFF. The CDR3 nucleotides read TGCAGTGCTCTCACCCTAGCGGGGGCCTACAATGAGCAGTTCTTC. The chain carries TRBV20-1 and TRBJ2-1; 10 nucleotides match TRBD2. The V gene's germline CDR1 is DFQATT and CDR2 SNEGSKA (reference sequence). The CDR3 totals 15 residues. With 5 bases clipped from V and 2 bases from J, the junction kept 6 bases outside the gene matches.

This clonotype was seen many times. This chain connects TRBV7-2 to TRBJ1-1; 7 bases are shared with TRBD1. V shed 0 bases, J shed 4 bases, and the junction held 2 bases outside the gene matches. Germline V gene lookup returns CDR1 SGHTA and CDR2 FQGNSA. The CDR3 sequence is 14 residues long. In DNA form, the CDR3 reads TGTGCCAGCAGCTTAGCCCGACAGGGCACTGAAGCTTTCTTT. This sequence encodes CASSLARQGTEAFF.

V and J are TRBV18 and TRBJ2-3; TRBD1 might be the D (5 bases). The CDR3 extends over 15 amino acids. Trimming removed 2 bases at V and 3 bases at J, with 12 bases between. CDR1 is KGHSH, CDR2 LQKENI, per germline. This CDR3 is CASSPWAGRTDTQYF. For the CDR3, the DNA is TGTGCCAGCTCACCATGGGCAGGGCGTACAGATACGCAGTATTTT. Looking up the rest from reference TRBV18 and TRBJ2-3 gives the full variable domain: NAGVMQNPRHLVRRRGQEARLRCSPMKGHSHVYWYRQLPEEGLKFMVYLQKENIIDESGMPKERFSAEFPKEGPSILRIQQVVRGDSAAYFCASSPWAGRTDTQYFGPGTRLTVL.

This clonotype was seen many times. This rearrangement joins TRBV20-1 to TRBJ2-7; either TRBD1 or TRBD2 may supply D (5 bases each). This CDR3 contains 12 residues. V shed 6 bases and J shed 6 bases, with 15 bases lying between them. Germline V gene data show CDR1 as DFQATT and CDR2 as SNEGSKA (reference sequence). The CDR3 here is CSATAEGSEQYF. CDR3 nucleotide sequence: TGCAGTGCAACCGCCGAGGGGAGCGAGCAGTACTTC.

The rearrangement joins TRBV6-1 to TRBJ2-7; D tentatively fits TRBD1 or TRBD2 (6 bases each). The germline V gene encodes CDR1 MNHNS and CDR2 SASEGT. This CDR3 is 14 amino acids long. V lost 3 bases to trimming and J lost 7 bases, with 16 bases between them. The DNA for the CDR3 is TGTGCCAGCAGTGATAGGGGGGCGTTGAGAGAGCAGTACTTC. This codes for CASSDRGALREQYF.

This clonotype has ten or more counts. The chain couples TRBV12-3 or TRBV12-4 to TRBJ2-1, with 10 bases fitting TRBD1. This CDR3 comprises 14 residues. V lost 6 bases to trimming and J lost 7 bases; unmatched junction nucleotides: 6. This chain's CDR3 is CASRGTGATNEQFF. In nucleotides, the CDR3 is TGTGCCAGCAGGGGGACAGGGGCGACAAATGAGCAGTTCTTC.

This clonotype was observed a handful of times. CDR3 in amino acids: CASSQDRTYEQYV. The CDR3 nucleotides are TGTGCCAGCAGCCAGGACAGGACCTACGAGCAGTACGTC. The chain uses TRBV7-8 and TRBJ2-7; the match to TRBD1 covers 7 bases. The CDR3 runs to 13 residues. The ends lost 5 bases at V and 2 bases at J; junction bases unmatched: 3. From germline, CDR1 is SGHVS and CDR2 FQNEAQ.

V usage is TRBV27 and J usage is TRBJ2-2, with unresolved D. V was trimmed by 7 bases and J by 2 bases, leaving 14 bases between them. Germline V gives CDR1 MNHEY, CDR2 SMNVEV (reference sequence). The CDR3 is 15 amino acids. CDR3 coding DNA: TGTGCCAGCACAAGCCTCAGCCCAAACACCGGGGAGCTGTTTTTT. This gives the protein CASTSLSPNTGELFF.

This rearrangement joins TRBV5-6 to TRBJ2-6, with a tentative D call TRBD2 (6 bases). The CDR3 is 19 residues long. Germline assignment: CDR1 SGHDT and CDR2 YYEEEE. The V and J ends lost 0 bases and 3 bases respectively, with 19 bases between them. The DNA of the CDR3 is TGTGCCAGCAGCTTGGACGTGGGGCGAGGGAGGTTTGGGGCCAACGTCCTGACTTTC. Amino acid sequence: CASSLDVGRGRFGANVLTF.

The chain recombines TRBV7-9 with TRBJ2-7; D not resolved. Germline V lookup: CDR1 SEHNR, CDR2 FQNEAQ (reference sequence). The ends were cut back, 3 bases at V and 3 bases at J, with 12 bases in the middle. The CDR3 sequence is 14 residues long. The CDR3 DNA follows: TGTGCCAGCAGCTTCGTTTTGGGTGACTACGAGCAGTACTTC. It translates to CASSFVLGDYEQYF.

The chain joins TRBV7-2 to TRBJ2-1, with D possibly matching TRBD1 (6 bases). V was shortened by 1 base and J by 7 bases, with 11 bases between the two germline ends. The germline V gene has CDR1 SGHTA and CDR2 FQGNSA. CDR3 size: 14 residues. CDR3 sequence reads: CASSLGDRPNEQFF. In DNA, the CDR3 is TGTGCCAGCAGCTTAGGAGACAGGCCTAATGAGCAGTTCTTC.

Note on this clonotype: A much larger clone lies a single base off, so this may be a read error. In DNA, the CDR3 is TGCAGCGTTGATGAGGAGACAGGCTCCTACGCGCAGTACTTC. This translates into CSVDEETGSYAQYF. The genes are TRBV29-1 and TRBJ2-7, with D possibly matching TRBD1 (6 bases). This CDR3 is built from 14 residues. Germline loops: CDR1 SQVTM, CDR2 ANQGSEA.

The chain's CDR3 is CASSLVPVYYGYTF. The CDR3 bases are TGTGCCAGCAGCTTAGTGCCGGTATACTATGGCTACACCTTC. This chain joins TRBV7-9 and TRBJ1-2; D unclear. The length of the CDR3 is 14 residues. Per the germline V gene, CDR1 is SEHNR and CDR2 is FQNEAQ (reference sequence). V was pared by 1 base and J by 3 bases, with 9 bases between.

The chain is built from TRBV20-1 and TRBJ1-4, with D perhaps matching TRBD1 (5 bases). CDR3 size: 13 residues. Trimming pared 3 bases from V and 4 bases from J, leaving 9 bases between. Germline V CDR1 and CDR2: DFQATT, SNEGSKA (reference sequence). The CDR3 DNA follows: TGCAGTGCTAGGACAGCCTTTAATGAAAAACTGTTTTTT. Its translation is CSARTAFNEKLFF.

This clonotype was observed at least ten times. The genes are TRBV24-1 and TRBJ2-5; D is uncertain. Germline V lookup: CDR1 KGHDR, CDR2 SFDVKD. CDR3 length equals 12 residues. V lost 0 bases and J lost 5, with 3 bases in between. The chain's CDR3 is CATSDLLETQYF. In nucleotides, the CDR3 is TGTGCCACCAGTGATTTGTTGGAGACCCAGTACTTC.

This clonotype was detected many times. One end of the junction fails to match germline, which may point to a read error. The V and J genes are TRBV7-2 and TRBJ2-1, with D hard to call. Germline V gene sequence: CDR1 SGHTA, CDR2 FQGNSA. The CDR3 contains 14 residues. CDR3 nucleotide sequence: TGTGCCAGCAGCCTAGGAACTATTTACAGTGAGCAGTTCTTC. This translates into CASSLGTIYSEQFF.

This clonotype showed up many times. The chain combines TRBV12-3 or TRBV12-4 with TRBJ2-7, with D possibly TRBD1 on 6 matching bases. This CDR3 comprises 14 residues. V was cut by 6 bases and J by 2 bases, with 14 bases left in between. The CDR3 DNA reads TGTGCCAGCAGCCCTCAACAGGGCACCTACGAGCAGTACTTC. Its protein product is CASSPQQGTYEQYF.

The rearrangement links TRBV11-2 to TRBJ2-2; D uncertain. This CDR3 spans 17 amino acids. Germline values: CDR1 SGHAT, CDR2 FQNNGV. V was trimmed by 1 base and J by 1 base, leaving 13 bases between them. CDR3 region: CASSLARHSGNTGELFF. The CDR3 nucleotides are TGTGCCAGCAGCTTAGCCCGGCACTCAGGGAACACCGGGGAGCTGTTTTTT. Full variable domain (rest looked up from reference TRBV11-2 and TRBJ2-2): EAGVAQSPRYKIIEKRQSVAFWCNPISGHATLYWYQQILGQGPKLLIQFQNNGVVDDSQLPKDRFSAERLKGVDSTLKIQPAKLEDSAVYLCASSLARHSGNTGELFFGEGSRLTVL.

This clonotype has only a few counts. V and J are TRBV6-2 or TRBV6-3 and TRBJ2-7; D remains unclear. Trimming cost V 0 bases and J 3 bases, with 6 bases left between them. The CDR3 runs to 13 residues. CDR1 is MNHEY and CDR2 is SVGEGT in the germline V gene. The CDR3 coding sequence is TGTGCCAGCAGTTACTCAAAATTCTACGAGCAGTACTTC. This encodes CASSYSKFYEQYF.

This clonotype was seen a single time. This may arise from a read error, as a much more abundant clone is one base away. The V gene is TRBV6-5, the J gene TRBJ1-2; tentatively, D is TRBD1 (6 bases). Trimming left V 2 bases short and J 8 bases short, with 18 bases between. This CDR3 has 15 residues. Per germline, CDR1 MNHEY and CDR2 SVGAGI. CDR3 in amino acids: CASSYGWGREKGYTF. CDR3 coding DNA: TGTGCCAGCAGTTACGGTTGGGGGCGGGAGAAGGGCTACACCTTC.

In the case of this clonotype: A much bigger clone sits one base away, suggesting this may be a read error. V usage is TRBV20-1 and J usage is TRBJ2-2; D is possibly TRBD1 (6 bases). This CDR3 contains 17 residues. Germline loops: CDR1 DFQATT, CDR2 SNEGSKA (reference sequence). CDR3 protein: CSSRDSTGPTNTGELFF. DNA for the CDR3: TGCAGTTCTAGAGACTCTACAGGGCCCACGAACACCGGGGAGCTGTTTTTT.

CDR3 in DNA: TGCAGCGTTGAAAAACAGGGAGACGCTGGCTACACCTTC. It translates to CSVEKQGDAGYTF. This chain links TRBV29-1 with TRBJ1-2; possible D gene TRBD1, 6 bases. Per germline, CDR1 SQVTM and CDR2 ANQGSEA. The V gene lost 2 bases and the J gene lost 7 bases, with 14 bases spanning the gap. The CDR3 covers 13 residues. Combining the CDR3 with reference TRBV29-1 and TRBJ1-2 gives the whole variable domain SAVISQKPSRDICQRGTSLTIQCQVDSQVTMMFWYRQQPGQSLTLIATANQGSEATYESGFVIDKFPISRPNLTFSTLTVSNMSPEDSSIYLCSVEKQGDAGYTFGSGTRLTVV.

This clonotype showed up many times. This chain connects TRBV20-1 to TRBJ1-5, with TRBD1 identical over 10 bases. Trimming removed 4 bases from V and 1 base from J; junction bases left unmatched: 10. The CDR3 has 17 residues. Germline lookup yields CDR1 DFQATT and CDR2 SNEGSKA (reference sequence). The CDR3, as DNA: TGCAGTGCTACCACCGGGACAGGGGTGGGGAGCAATCAGCCCCAGCATTTT. Protein: CSATTGTGVGSNQPQHF.

This clonotype has at least ten counts. This chain uses TRBV10-3 with TRBJ2-5, with unresolved D. Germline V gene data show CDR1 as ENHRY and CDR2 as SYGVKD. The CDR3 is 11 amino acids. V lost 4 bases and J lost 4, with 4 bases in between. The CDR3 region is CAISVGETQYF. The CDR3 region has the DNA TGTGCCATCAGTGTCGGAGAGACCCAGTACTTC.

This chain joins TRBV5-1 and TRBJ1-1; D is unresolved. The ends were cut back, 1 base at V and 1 base at J, with 11 bases in the middle. CDR3 length: 15 amino acids. The germline CDR1 and CDR2 sequences are SGHRS and YFSETQ. This CDR3 is CASSLNVGGNTEAFF. Written as DNA, the CDR3 is TGCGCCAGCAGCTTGAATGTTGGCGGGAACACTGAAGCTTTCTTT.